The T cell receptor (beta chain) under discussion was sequenced for a study of cytomegalovirus exposure and HLA in healthy donors. Germline CDR1 and CDR2: MGHRA and YSYEKL. V lost 0 bases and J 3 bases, leaving 18 bases between the germline ends. There are 17 residues in the CDR3. In the PCR, 60 Vbeta and 13 Jbeta primers were used. Measured with immunoSEQ multiplex PCR; TCRdb has only the in-frame clones, and not every one. The table has about 130,000 clones, about 80% seen once. This receptor was identified in a boy younger than 10 in good health and CMV-seronegative. The sample consisted of PBMCs. J is TRBJ2-7 and V is TRBV4-1; D possibly corresponds to TRBD1 (6 bases). The CDR3 region has the DNA TGCGCCAGCAGCCAAGAGGGCCCGGACAGCACCTTCTACGAGCAGTACTTC. Translated, it gives CASSQEGPDSTFYEQYF.